One sample yielded the 22 T cell receptor beta chains listed below, sequenced in a study of OX40 agonist ivuxolimab in advanced cancers. The protocol used for the library was the immunoSEQ multiplex PCR assay. The table comes from immuneACCESS by way of TCRdb, which keeps in-frame sequences with V and J called. Part of the clones is missing from these tables; in studies checked, under half for an unresolved V gene and the rest for unknown reasons. This sample is represented by approximately 47,000 clones; about 88% of them were singletons. Less than 8% of the sample is taken by the ten largest. Sequenced material: CD4+ or CD8+ T cells sorted from blood, taken in a trial of the OX40 agonist ivuxolimab. The receptors shown here come from an adult with an advanced solid tumor such as melanoma, head and neck, liver or kidney cancer.

This clone was recorded once. The chain has TRBV2 and TRBJ2-5, with D tentatively TRBD2 (7 bases). This CDR3 is built from 15 residues. The V gene lost 7 bases and the J gene lost 1 base, with 16 bases spanning the gap. Looked up from germline, CDR1 is SNHLY and CDR2 is FYNNEI. The CDR3 nucleotides read TGTGCCAGCAAGGTCCAGGGAGGGGGCCAAGAGACCCAGTACTTC. Its translation: CASKVQGGGQETQYF.

The rearrangement joins TRBV6-5 to TRBJ1-2; TRBD1 agrees at 8 bases. Unmatched junction bases numbered 4, after V lost 1 base and J lost 0 bases. Germline CDR1 MNHEY, CDR2 SVGAGI. There are 16 residues in the CDR3. The DNA of the CDR3 is TGTGCCAGCAGTTACTTCACAGGGGGGGCTAACTATGGCTACACCTTC. It is translated as CASSYFTGGANYGYTF.

The chain is built from TRBV7-6 and TRBJ2-1; 10 bases are a match to TRBD2. Trimming at V came to 3 bases and at J to 8 bases, leaving 4 bases not matched to a gene. There are 14 residues in the CDR3. From germline, CDR1 is SGHVS and CDR2 FNYEAQ. DNA of the CDR3: TGTGCCAGCAGCTTCACCGGGACTAGCGATGAGCAGTTCTTC. This translates into CASSFTGTSDEQFF.

The chain couples TRBV11-1 to TRBJ2-3, with TRBD2 identical over 14 bases. This CDR3 is 17 amino acids long. Unmatched junction bases numbered 11, after V lost 3 bases and J lost 9 bases. Germline lookup yields CDR1 SGHAT and CDR2 FQDESV (reference sequence). CDR3 sequence (DNA): TGTGCCAGCAGCTTGAGACTAGCGGGAGGGCCGATACAAACGCAGTATTTT. Translating gives CASSLRLAGGPIQTQYF.

The gene calls are TRBV28 and TRBJ2-5, with D perhaps TRBD1 (6 bases). V was trimmed by 5 bases and J by 12 bases, leaving 13 bases between them. Looked up from germline, CDR1 is MDHEN and CDR2 is SYDVKM. This CDR3 has 11 amino acids. This chain's CDR3 is CASSEGHIKYF. As DNA, the CDR3 is TGTGCCAGCAGTGAGGGACACATAAAGTACTTC.

The count of this clone is one. This chain uses TRBV11-2 with TRBJ2-7; D ambiguous. The CDR3 has 11 residues. The V end was cut by 5 bases, the J end by 5 bases, with 7 bases between. Germline V CDR1 and CDR2: SGHAT, FQNNGV. The CDR3 region is CASSHTHEQYF. CDR3 in DNA: TGTGCCAGCAGCCATACCCACGAGCAGTACTTC.

DNA for the CDR3: TGTGCCAGCAGGATGACCTCCATTTCCTACGAGCAGTACTTC. It is translated as CASRMTSISYEQYF. The V and J genes are TRBV6-6 and TRBJ2-7; no definite D call. V lost 6 bases and J 1 base, leaving 13 bases between the germline ends. The CDR3 spans 14 residues. Germline V gene data show CDR1 as MNHNY and CDR2 as SVGAGI (reference sequence).

The CDR3 DNA reads as TGTGCCTGGAGTGTAGATACTAATGAAAAACTGTTTTTT. This translates into CAWSVDTNEKLFF. The chain combines TRBV30 with TRBJ1-4; D uncertain. V shed 0 bases and J shed 2 bases, with 4 bases lying between them. CDR1 and CDR2 from the germline V gene are GTSNPN and SVGIG (reference sequence). The CDR3 spans 13 residues.

The chain joins TRBV7-7 to TRBJ2-7, with D unresolved. V was cut by 5 bases and J by 0 bases, with 11 bases left in between. Looked up from germline, CDR1 is SSHAT and CDR2 is FNYEAQ (reference sequence). The CDR3 is made up of 14 amino acids. CDR3: CASSPGPSSYEQYF. DNA of the CDR3: TGTGCCAGCAGCCCCGGTCCCAGCTCCTACGAGCAGTACTTC.

V usage is TRBV25-1 and J usage is TRBJ1-4; D possibly corresponds to TRBD1 (5 bases). The V gene's germline CDR1 is MGHDK and CDR2 SYGVNS. The V and J ends lost 8 bases and 6 bases respectively, with 10 bases between them. The CDR3 sequence is 12 residues long. Here the CDR3 reads CASARGYEKLFF. CDR3 coding DNA: TGTGCCAGCGCCCGGGGGTATGAAAAACTGTTTTTT.

The CDR3 DNA reads as TGTGCCAGCAGTCCCAACAGGGGCACTAATGAAAAACTGTTTTTT. Encoded protein: CASSPNRGTNEKLFF. The chain links TRBV28 to TRBJ1-4; TRBD1 matches at 7 bases. Germline-derived CDR1 and CDR2 are MDHEN and SYDVKM. CDR3 length equals 15 residues. Trimming removed 5 bases from V and 2 bases from J; junction bases left unmatched: 5.

This clone was observed once. The V call is TRBV27, the J call TRBJ2-7; TRBD1 agrees at 10 bases. CDR3 size: 15 residues. V dropped 5 bases and J dropped 6; count of bases not matched to a gene: 10. Germline lookup yields CDR1 MNHEY and CDR2 SMNVEV (reference sequence). The CDR3: CASSLETGGASEQYF. In DNA form, the CDR3 reads TGTGCCAGCAGTCTTGAGACAGGGGGCGCGTCCGAGCAGTACTTC.

In this sample, this clone turned up once. This chain uses TRBV6-6 with TRBJ1-1; D gene ambiguous. The CDR3 is 14 residues long. The V end lost 0 bases, the J end lost 3 bases, and 8 bases lay between the germline ends. In germline, CDR1 is MNHNY, CDR2 SVGAGI (reference sequence). Written as DNA, the CDR3 is TGTGCCAGCAGTTACTCGGGATCTGACACTGAAGCTTTCTTT. This gives the protein CASSYSGSDTEAFF.

The V call is TRBV18, the J call TRBJ2-1, with 7 bases that match TRBD1. CDR1 and CDR2 (germline): KGHSH, LQKENI. V lost 3 bases and J lost 4; bases outside the gene matches: 6. CDR3 size: 15 residues. In DNA form, the CDR3 reads TGTGCCAGCTCACCCACAGGGGATGGGTACAATGAGCAGTTCTTC. Residues: CASSPTGDGYNEQFF.

J is TRBJ2-1 and V is TRBV19; 8 nucleotides match TRBD1. The CDR3 extends over 11 amino acids. Germline V gene sequence: CDR1 LNHDA, CDR2 SQIVND (reference sequence). Trimming took 5 bases from V and 14 from J; bases not matched to a gene: 5. The CDR3 is CASSVGQVEFF. The CDR3 DNA sequence: TGTGCCAGTAGTGTGGGACAGGTAGAGTTCTTC.

This clone appeared once. The chain is built from TRBV5-1 and TRBJ2-7; D not certain. CDR3 length equals 14 residues. V lost 4 bases and J lost 8, with 19 bases in between. Germline values: CDR1 SGHRS, CDR2 YFSETQ. The CDR3 loop is CASSLSTPPTKQYF. The DNA of the CDR3 is TGCGCCAGCAGCCTTTCGACTCCTCCTACGAAGCAGTACTTC.

This clone was observed a handful of times. The chain carries TRBV2 and TRBJ2-7, with D unclear. CDR1 SNHLY and CDR2 FYNNEI come from the germline V gene. The length of the CDR3 is 13 residues. The V gene lost 4 bases and the J gene lost 0 bases, with 7 bases spanning the gap. CDR3 DNA: TGTGCCAGCAGTGTCGAGGTCTCCTACGAGCAGTACTTC. It codes for CASSVEVSYEQYF.

V gene TRBV2 combines with J gene TRBJ2-5, with a tentative D call TRBD2 (5 bases). Germline assignment: CDR1 SNHLY and CDR2 FYNNEI. With 5 bases removed from V and 12 bases from J, the gap between germline ends came to 16 bases. This CDR3 is built from 12 residues. The DNA of the CDR3 is TGTGCCAGCAGTAGGGCGGGCCCTCCGAAGTACTTC. It encodes CASSRAGPPKYF.

This rearrangement joins TRBV11-3 to TRBJ1-1; D ambiguous. The CDR3 is made up of 15 amino acids. Trimming left V 0 bases short and J 1 base short, with 9 bases between. Germline lookup yields CDR1 SGHNT and CDR2 YENEEA. CDR3 DNA: TGTGCCAGCAGCTTAGATAGGGCGGAGAACACTGAAGCTTTCTTT. It encodes CASSLDRAENTEAFF.

This clone was counted once. CDR3 nucleotides: TGTGCCAGCAGTGGGGGAGTGGACGGGGAGCTGTTTTTT. Translation gives CASSGGVDGELFF. This chain links TRBV2 with TRBJ2-2; D might be TRBD2 (5 bases). The germline V gene encodes CDR1 SNHLY and CDR2 FYNNEI. V was trimmed by 4 bases and J by 7 bases, leaving 10 bases between them. CDR3 length: 13 amino acids.

This chain uses TRBV7-2 with TRBJ2-7; D unresolved. The CDR3 has 14 residues. Per the germline V gene, CDR1 is SGHTA and CDR2 is FQGNSA. The ends were cut back, 5 bases at V and 0 bases at J, with 11 bases in the middle. CDR3 in amino acids: CASSLGWGSYEQYF. The CDR3 DNA reads TGTGCCAGCAGCCTTGGGTGGGGCTCCTACGAGCAGTACTTC.

V gene TRBV5-1 combines with J gene TRBJ2-2; 9 bases align to TRBD1. The junction had 8 bases not matched to a gene; V was cut back by 4 bases and J by 7 bases. Per the germline V gene, CDR1 is SGHRS and CDR2 is YFSETQ. This CDR3 comprises 15 residues. This chain's CDR3 is CASSQRQGDGGELFF. The CDR3 DNA follows: TGCGCCAGCAGCCAAAGACAGGGGGATGGCGGGGAGCTGTTTTTT.